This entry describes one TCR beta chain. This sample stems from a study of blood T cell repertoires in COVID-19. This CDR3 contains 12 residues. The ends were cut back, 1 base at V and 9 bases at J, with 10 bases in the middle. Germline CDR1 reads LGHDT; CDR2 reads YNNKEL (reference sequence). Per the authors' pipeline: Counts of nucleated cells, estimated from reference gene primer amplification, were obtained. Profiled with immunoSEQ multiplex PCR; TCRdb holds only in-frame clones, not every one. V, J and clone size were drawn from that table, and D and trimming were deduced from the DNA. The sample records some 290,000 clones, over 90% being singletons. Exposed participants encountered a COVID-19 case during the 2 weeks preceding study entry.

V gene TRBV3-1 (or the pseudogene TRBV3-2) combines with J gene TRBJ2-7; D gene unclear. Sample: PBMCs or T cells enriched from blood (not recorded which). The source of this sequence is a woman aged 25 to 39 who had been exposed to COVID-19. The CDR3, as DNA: TGTGCCAGCAGCCAAGTGACTGCCAGGCAGTACTTC. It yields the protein CASSQVTARQYF.